Given below is one T cell receptor (beta chain) in context. What it binds is unknown. This sample is part of a study of identical twins. Study-level results: The study drew conclusions from cross-sectional statistical analysis, not from following the same donors. Excess sharing by twins proved weaker in beta out-of-frame sequences. Abundant beta clonotypes from cord blood bore fewer insertions; memory repertoires lacked this pattern.

The CDR3 is 16 amino acids. V gave up 0 bases and J gave up 1 base, with 10 bases separating them. The germline V gene has CDR1 MNHEY and CDR2 SVGAGI. TCRdb independently ran MiXCR on the 5' RACE reads; one entry per CDR3 protein. The table lists roughly 700,000 distinct CDR3 sequences, 8.5% to 9.5% of them singletons. This sample also belongs to another study, concerning yellow fever vaccine responses in identical twins. That publication notes: Twins reportedly appeared to share part of their vaccine T cell response while keeping part individual.

Source material: PBMCs. This TCR was recovered from a woman younger than 30 in good health. V usage is TRBV6-5 and J usage is TRBJ2-1; TRBD1 or TRBD2 may be the D gene (5 bases each). The CDR3 DNA sequence: TGTGCCAGCAGTTACTCGAGGGGCCTTTCCTACAATGAGCAGTTCTTC. This codes for CASSYSRGLSYNEQFF.